This T cell receptor beta chain was found in a study of OX40 agonist ivuxolimab in advanced cancers. Study information: Earlier treatment with anti-PD-1, anti-PD-L1 or anti-CTLA-4 was permitted, and approximately 38% had received some. Broader study findings: Fewer expanded clones were found on average in CD4+ than in CD8+ T cells.

Repertoires were generated with immunoSEQ multiplex PCR, while TCRdb's copy carries only in-frame clones and drops some. The sample lists 80,000 to 100,000 clones; approximately 88% were seen once. This CDR3 is 16 amino acids long. V lost 0 bases and J lost 5, with 16 bases in between. Per germline, CDR1 MGHRA and CDR2 YSYEKL. Worth noting for this clone: Its antigen is currently unknown.

The chain couples TRBV4-1 to TRBJ1-1, with D hard to call. The sequences come from CD4+ or CD8+ T cells sorted from blood, collected in a trial of the OX40 agonist ivuxolimab. The sequence derives from an adult with an advanced solid tumor such as melanoma, head and neck, liver or kidney cancer. The CDR3 DNA reads as TGCGCCAGCAGCCAAGATATTGTAGGGATAGGAACTGAAGCTTTCTTT. This encodes CASSQDIVGIGTEAFF.